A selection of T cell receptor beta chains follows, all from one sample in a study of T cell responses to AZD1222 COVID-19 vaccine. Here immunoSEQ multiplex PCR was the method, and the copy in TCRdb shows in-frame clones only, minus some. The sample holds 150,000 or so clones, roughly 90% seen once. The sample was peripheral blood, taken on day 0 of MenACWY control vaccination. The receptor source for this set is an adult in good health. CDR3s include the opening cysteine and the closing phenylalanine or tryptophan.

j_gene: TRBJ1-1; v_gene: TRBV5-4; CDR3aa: CASSLGGGAGTEAFF
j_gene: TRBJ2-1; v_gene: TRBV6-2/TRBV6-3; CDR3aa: CASSYGGVLSWDYSYNEQFF
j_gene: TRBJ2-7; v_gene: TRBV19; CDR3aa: CASSIGIGTGGLEQYF
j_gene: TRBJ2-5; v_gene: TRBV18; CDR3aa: CASSPPPPGQGRETQYF
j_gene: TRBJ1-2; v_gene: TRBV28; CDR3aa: CASSLRDGYTF
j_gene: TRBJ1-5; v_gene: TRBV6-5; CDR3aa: CASSYAGSNQPQHF
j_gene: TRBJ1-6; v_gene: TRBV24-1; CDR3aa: CATPPGLPQGRVSPLHF
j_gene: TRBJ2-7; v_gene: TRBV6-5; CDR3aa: CASRRASGRGEQYF
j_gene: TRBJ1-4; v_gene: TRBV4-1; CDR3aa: CASSVDRRTNEKLFF
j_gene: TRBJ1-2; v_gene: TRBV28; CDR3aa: CASSLSGNYGYTF
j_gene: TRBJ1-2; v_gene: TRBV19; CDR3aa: CASSVSAAGDGYTF
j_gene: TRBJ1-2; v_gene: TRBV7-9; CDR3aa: CASSRTGWDYGYTF
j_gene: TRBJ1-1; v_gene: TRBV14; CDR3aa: CASSQNYYTEAFF
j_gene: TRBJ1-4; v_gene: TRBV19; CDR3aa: CASRGLGLPNEKLFF